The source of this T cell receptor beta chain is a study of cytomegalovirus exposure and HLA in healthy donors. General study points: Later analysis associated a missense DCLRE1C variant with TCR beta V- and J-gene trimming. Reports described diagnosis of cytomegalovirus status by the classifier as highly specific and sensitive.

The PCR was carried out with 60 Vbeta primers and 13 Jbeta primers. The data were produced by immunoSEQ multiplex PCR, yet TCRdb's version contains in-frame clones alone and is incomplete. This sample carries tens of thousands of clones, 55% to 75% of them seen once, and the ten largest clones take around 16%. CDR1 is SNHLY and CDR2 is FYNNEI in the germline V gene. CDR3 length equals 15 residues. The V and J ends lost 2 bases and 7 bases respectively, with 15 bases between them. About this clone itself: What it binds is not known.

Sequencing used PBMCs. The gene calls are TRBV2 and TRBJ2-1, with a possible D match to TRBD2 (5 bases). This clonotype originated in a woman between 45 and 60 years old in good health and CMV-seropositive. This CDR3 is CASSEIGAGGNEQFF. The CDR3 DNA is TGTGCCAGCAGTGAAATTGGTGCAGGCGGGAATGAGCAGTTCTTC. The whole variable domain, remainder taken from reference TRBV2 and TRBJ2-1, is EPEVTQTPSHQVTQMGQEVILRCVPISNHLYFYWYRQILGQKVEFLVSFYNNEISEKSEIFDDQFSVERPDGSNFTLKIRSTKLEDSAMYFCASSEIGAGGNEQFFGPGTRLTVL.